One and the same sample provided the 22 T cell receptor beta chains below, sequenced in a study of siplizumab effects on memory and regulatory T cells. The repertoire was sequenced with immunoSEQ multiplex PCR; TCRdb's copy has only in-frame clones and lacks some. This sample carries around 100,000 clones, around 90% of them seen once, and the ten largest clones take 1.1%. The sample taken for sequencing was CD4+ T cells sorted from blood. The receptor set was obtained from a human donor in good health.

CDR3 residues: CASTLNTGELFF. Here the CDR3 DNA reads TGTGCCAGCACTTTGAACACCGGGGAGCTGTTTTTT. The rearrangement uses TRBV6-6 and TRBJ2-2; D not certain. The V end was cut by 7 bases, the J end by 1 base, with 4 bases between. This CDR3 spans 12 amino acids. The germline V gene has CDR1 MNHNY and CDR2 SVGAGI (reference sequence).

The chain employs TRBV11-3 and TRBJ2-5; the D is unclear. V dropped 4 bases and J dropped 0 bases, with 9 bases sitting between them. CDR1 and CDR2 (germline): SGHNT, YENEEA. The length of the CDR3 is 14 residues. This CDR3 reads CASSSPDDQETQYF. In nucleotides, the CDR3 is TGTGCCAGCAGCTCCCCGGATGACCAAGAGACCCAGTACTTC.

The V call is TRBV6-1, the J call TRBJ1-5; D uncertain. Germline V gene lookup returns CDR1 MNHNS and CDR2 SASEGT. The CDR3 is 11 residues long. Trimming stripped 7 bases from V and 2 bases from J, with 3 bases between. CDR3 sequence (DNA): TGTGCCAGCACGGGCAATCAGCCCCAGCATTTT. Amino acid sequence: CASTGNQPQHF.

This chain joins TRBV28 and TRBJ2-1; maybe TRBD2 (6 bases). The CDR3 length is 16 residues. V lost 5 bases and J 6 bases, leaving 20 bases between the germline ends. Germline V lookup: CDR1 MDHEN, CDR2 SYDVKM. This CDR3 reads CASSINGGALGNEQFF. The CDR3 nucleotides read TGTGCCAGCAGTATAAACGGAGGGGCTCTGGGCAATGAGCAGTTCTTC.

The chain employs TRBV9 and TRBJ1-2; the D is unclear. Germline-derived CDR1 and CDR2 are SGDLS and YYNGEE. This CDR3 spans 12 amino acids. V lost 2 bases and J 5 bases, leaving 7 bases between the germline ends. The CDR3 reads CASSVAKYGYTF. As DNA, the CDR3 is TGTGCCAGCAGCGTCGCCAAGTATGGCTACACCTTC.

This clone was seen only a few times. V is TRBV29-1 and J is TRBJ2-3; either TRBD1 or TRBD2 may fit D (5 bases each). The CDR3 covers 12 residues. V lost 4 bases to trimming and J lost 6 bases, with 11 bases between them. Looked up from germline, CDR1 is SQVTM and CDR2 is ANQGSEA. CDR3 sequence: CSVAPGPDTQYF. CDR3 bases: TGCAGCGTTGCTCCGGGACCGGATACGCAGTATTTT.

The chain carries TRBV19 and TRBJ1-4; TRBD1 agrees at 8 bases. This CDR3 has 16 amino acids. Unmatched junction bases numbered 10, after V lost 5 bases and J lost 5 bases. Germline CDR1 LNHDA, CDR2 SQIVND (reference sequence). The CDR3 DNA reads TGTGCCAGTAGTGTGTCCGGGACAGGAGAGAATGAAAAACTGTTTTTT. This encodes CASSVSGTGENEKLFF.

CDR3 sequence (DNA): TGTGCCAGCAGTGAATTCCCCAGGCTAGCGGGTAAAGAGACCCAGTACTTC. This codes for CASSEFPRLAGKETQYF. The chain joins TRBV2 to TRBJ2-5; 8 bases align to TRBD2. Germline trimming cut 2 bases from V and 3 bases from J; bases unmatched to any gene: 11. The CDR3 extends over 17 amino acids. Germline V gives CDR1 SNHLY, CDR2 FYNNEI.

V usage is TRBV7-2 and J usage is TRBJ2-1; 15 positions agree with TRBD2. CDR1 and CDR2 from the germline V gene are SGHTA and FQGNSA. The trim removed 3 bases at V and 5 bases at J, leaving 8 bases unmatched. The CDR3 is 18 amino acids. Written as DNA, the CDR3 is TGTGCCAGCAGCTTGGTGCGATGGACTAGCGGGAGGGACAATGAGCAGTTCTTC. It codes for CASSLVRWTSGRDNEQFF.

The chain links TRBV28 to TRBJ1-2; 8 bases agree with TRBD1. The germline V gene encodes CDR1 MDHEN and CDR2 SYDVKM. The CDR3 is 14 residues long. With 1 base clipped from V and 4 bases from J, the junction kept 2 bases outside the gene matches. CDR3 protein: CASSLYGQGYGYTF. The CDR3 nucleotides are TGTGCCAGCAGTTTATACGGACAGGGCTATGGCTACACCTTC.

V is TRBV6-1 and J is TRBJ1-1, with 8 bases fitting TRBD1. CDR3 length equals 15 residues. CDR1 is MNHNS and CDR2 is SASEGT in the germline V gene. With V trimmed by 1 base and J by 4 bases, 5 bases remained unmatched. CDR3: CASSEGDRRGTEAFF. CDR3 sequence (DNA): TGTGCCAGCAGTGAAGGGGACAGGCGGGGCACTGAAGCTTTCTTT.

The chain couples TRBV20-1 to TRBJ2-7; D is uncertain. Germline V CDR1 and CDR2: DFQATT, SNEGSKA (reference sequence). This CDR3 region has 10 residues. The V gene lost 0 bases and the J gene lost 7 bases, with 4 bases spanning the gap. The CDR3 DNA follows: TGCAGTGCTAGAGATGGGGAGCAGTACTTC. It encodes CSARDGEQYF.

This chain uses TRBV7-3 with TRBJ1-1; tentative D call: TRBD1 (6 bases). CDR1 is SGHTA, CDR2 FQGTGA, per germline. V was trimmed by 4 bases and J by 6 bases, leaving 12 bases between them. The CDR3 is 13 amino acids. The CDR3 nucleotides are TGTGCCAGCAGCTCAGGGGTTGAGGCTGAAGCTTTCTTT. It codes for CASSSGVEAEAFF.

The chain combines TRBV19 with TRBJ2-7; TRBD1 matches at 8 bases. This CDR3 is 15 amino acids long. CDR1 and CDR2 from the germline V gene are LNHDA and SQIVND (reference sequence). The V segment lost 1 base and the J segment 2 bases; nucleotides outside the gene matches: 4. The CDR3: CASSIVGTGAYEQYF. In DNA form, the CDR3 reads TGTGCCAGTAGTATAGTCGGGACAGGAGCCTACGAGCAGTACTTC. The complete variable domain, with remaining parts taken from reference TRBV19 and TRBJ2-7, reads DGGITQSPKYLFRKEGQNVTLSCEQNLNHDAMYWYRQDPGQGLRLIYYSQIVNDFQKGDIAEGYSVSREKKESFPLTVTSAQKNPTAFYLCASSIVGTGAYEQYFGPGTRLTVT.

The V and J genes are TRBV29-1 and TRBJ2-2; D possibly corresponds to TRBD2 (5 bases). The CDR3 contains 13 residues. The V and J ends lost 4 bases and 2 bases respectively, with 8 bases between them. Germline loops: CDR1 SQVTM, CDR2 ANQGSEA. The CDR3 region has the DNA TGCAGCGTTGCTCGGACTAACACCGGGGAGCTGTTTTTT. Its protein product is CSVARTNTGELFF.

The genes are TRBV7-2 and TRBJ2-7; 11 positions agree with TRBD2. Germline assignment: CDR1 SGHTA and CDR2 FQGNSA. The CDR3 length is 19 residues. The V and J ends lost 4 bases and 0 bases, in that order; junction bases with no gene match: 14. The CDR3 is CASSSLFGTSGEISYEQYF. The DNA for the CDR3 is TGTGCCAGCAGCTCCCTCTTCGGGACTAGCGGAGAAATCTCCTACGAGCAGTACTTC.

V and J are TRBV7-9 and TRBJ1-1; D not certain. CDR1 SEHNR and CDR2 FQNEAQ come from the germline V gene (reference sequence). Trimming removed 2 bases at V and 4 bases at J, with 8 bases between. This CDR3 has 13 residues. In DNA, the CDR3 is TGTGCCAGCAGCTTAAAAGGAGCCACTGAAGCTTTCTTT. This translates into CASSLKGATEAFF.

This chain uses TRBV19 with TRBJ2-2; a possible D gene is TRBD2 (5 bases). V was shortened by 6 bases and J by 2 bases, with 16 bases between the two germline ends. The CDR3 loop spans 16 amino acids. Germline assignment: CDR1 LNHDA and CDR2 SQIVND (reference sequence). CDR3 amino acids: CASRKAGEINTGELFF. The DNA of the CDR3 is TGTGCCAGTAGGAAAGCTGGGGAGATTAACACCGGGGAGCTGTTTTTT.

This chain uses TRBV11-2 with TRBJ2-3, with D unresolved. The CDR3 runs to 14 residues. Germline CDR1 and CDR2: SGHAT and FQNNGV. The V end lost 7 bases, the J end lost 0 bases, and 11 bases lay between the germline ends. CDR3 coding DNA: TGTGCCAGCACCTTGGGGTTTAGCACAGATACGCAGTATTTT. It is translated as CASTLGFSTDTQYF.

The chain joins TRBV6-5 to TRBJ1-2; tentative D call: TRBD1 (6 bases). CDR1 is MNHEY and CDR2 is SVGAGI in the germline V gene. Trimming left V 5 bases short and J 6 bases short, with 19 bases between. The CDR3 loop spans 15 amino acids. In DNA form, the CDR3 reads TGTGCCAGCAGTCAACAGGGAACGGGGAATAATGGCTACACCTTC. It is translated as CASSQQGTGNNGYTF.

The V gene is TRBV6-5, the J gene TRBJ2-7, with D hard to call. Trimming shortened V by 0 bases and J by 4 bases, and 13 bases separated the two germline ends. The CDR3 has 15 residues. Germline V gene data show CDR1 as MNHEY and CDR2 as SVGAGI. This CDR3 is CASSYSGDIIYEQYF. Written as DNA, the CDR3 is TGTGCCAGCAGTTACTCTGGGGATATTATTTACGAGCAGTACTTC.

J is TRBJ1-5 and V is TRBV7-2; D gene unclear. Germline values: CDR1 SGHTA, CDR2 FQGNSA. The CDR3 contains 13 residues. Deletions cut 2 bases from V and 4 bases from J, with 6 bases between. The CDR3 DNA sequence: TGTGCCAGCAGCTTAAGGGAGAATCAGCCCCAGCATTTT. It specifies CASSLRENQPQHF.